This T cell receptor beta chain was identified in a study of shared clonotypes between healthy human individuals. Generated by immunoSEQ multiplex PCR, the TCRdb table keeps only in-frame clones and is missing some. Of millions of clones detected, 85% to 95% appear once; the ten largest clones hold more than 0.1%. Notes on the study in general: Depth was large, yet rarefaction showed that sorted-subset sequencing was incomplete. Clonotypes which were not shared had lower generation probabilities than clonotypes that all four donors shared.

The CDR3 loop spans 17 amino acids. Germline V CDR1 and CDR2: GTSNPN, SVGIG (reference sequence). V was pared by 2 bases and J by 2 bases, with 14 bases of the junction left unmatched. In the case of this clone: The antigen remains unidentified.

The genes are TRBV30 and TRBJ1-1, with TRBD1 matching over 7 bases. Specimen: naive CD4+ T cells sorted from blood. Subset noted: CD45RA+ positively selected. This TCR derives from a man aged 18 to 30 in good health. CDR3 amino acids: CAWSPRRHGTDNTEAFF. CDR3 coding DNA: TGTGCCTGGAGTCCCAGACGGCACGGGACAGATAACACTGAAGCTTTCTTT. Drawing the rest from reference TRBV30 and TRBJ1-1, the complete variable domain is SQTIHQWPATLVQPVGSPLSLECTVEGTSNPNLYWYRQAAGRGLQLLFYSVGIGQISSEVPQNLSASRPQDRQFILSSKKLLLSDSGFYLCAWSPRRHGTDNTEAFFGQGTRLTVV.